A single sample gave rise to the 25 T cell receptor beta chains below, sequenced in a study of vaccination effects on CD4 cells after COVID-19. Ahead of sequencing, the ViraFEST assay grew antigen-specific CD4+ T cells using viral peptide pools. CD4+ T cells were isolated after around ten days of culture. The vaccine recipients had no prior SARS-CoV-2 infection, with negative nucleocapsid antibodies. Profiled with immunoSEQ multiplex PCR; TCRdb holds only in-frame clones, not every one. This sample carries about 22,000 clones, about 68% of them seen once, and the ten largest clones take 15% to 20%. For these receptors, no antigen is known. The specimen comprised CD4+ T cells from PBMCs cultured with HCoV-NL63 spike peptides, sampled before COVID-19 vaccination. The origin of the receptors is a human donor who received a COVID-19 vaccine.

The chain joins TRBV30 to TRBJ2-6; D uncertain. Germline CDR1 reads GTSNPN; CDR2 reads SVGIG (reference sequence). This CDR3 contains 14 residues. V was shortened by 1 base and J by 6 bases, with 10 bases between the two germline ends. The CDR3 sequence: CAWSGQWEANVLTF. The CDR3 DNA sequence: TGTGCCTGGAGTGGGCAGTGGGAGGCCAACGTCCTGACTTTC.

The chain has TRBV5-4 and TRBJ2-5, with D possibly being TRBD1 (5 bases). Germline CDR1 reads SGHNT; CDR2 reads YYREEE (reference sequence). Trimming took off 3 bases at V and 1 base at J, with 7 bases between the two ends. The CDR3 contains 13 residues. CDR3 residues: CASSYQGQETQYF. CDR3 bases: TGTGCCAGCAGCTATCAGGGCCAAGAGACCCAGTACTTC.

The gene calls are TRBV4-1 and TRBJ1-3, with D perhaps matching TRBD1 (6 bases). CDR1 is MGHRA, CDR2 YSYEKL, per germline. V was clipped by 5 bases and J by 0 bases, with 11 bases between them. The CDR3 covers 15 residues. Written as DNA, the CDR3 is TGCGCCAGCAGCGGACAGCATAACTCTGGAAACACCATATATTTT. This gives the protein CASSGQHNSGNTIYF.

This sequence joins TRBV27 and TRBJ2-7; D is possibly TRBD1 or TRBD2 (5 bases each). V gave up 7 bases and J gave up 4 bases, with 20 bases separating them. The CDR3 is 15 residues long. CDR1 MNHEY and CDR2 SMNVEV come from the germline V gene (reference sequence). The CDR3: CASMGLGAGSYEQYF. The CDR3, as DNA: TGTGCCAGCATGGGGCTCGGGGCAGGTTCTTACGAGCAGTACTTC.

CDR3 region: CASNPGVSGNTIYF. Here the CDR3 DNA reads TGTGCCAGCAATCCAGGGGTCTCTGGAAACACCATATATTTT. This chain links TRBV6-1 with TRBJ1-3; D is perhaps TRBD1 (6 bases). Germline CDR1 reads MNHNS; CDR2 reads SASEGT. V dropped 7 bases and J dropped 0 bases, with 10 bases sitting between them. This CDR3 is 14 amino acids long.

This clone was observed a few times. The chain recombines TRBV7-2 with TRBJ2-7; 7 bases agree with TRBD1. The CDR3 contains 14 residues. The germline gives CDR1 SGHTA, CDR2 FQGNSA. With V trimmed by 5 bases and J by 4 bases, 8 bases remained unmatched. This CDR3 reads CASSRDSADYEQYF. The CDR3 nucleotides are TGTGCCAGCAGCCGGGACAGCGCTGATTACGAGCAGTACTTC.

The CDR3 loop reads CAWGAGNTEAFF. CDR3 in DNA: TGTGCCTGGGGGGCGGGGAACACTGAAGCTTTCTTT. This chain uses TRBV30 with TRBJ1-1; a weak D match, TRBD1 (5 bases). The V gene lost 5 bases and the J gene lost 1 base, with 8 bases spanning the gap. CDR1 GTSNPN and CDR2 SVGIG come from the germline V gene (reference sequence). CDR3 length equals 12 residues. Full variable domain (missing parts from reference TRBV30 and TRBJ1-1): SQTIHQWPATLVQPVGSPLSLECTVEGTSNPNLYWYRQAAGRGLQLLFYSVGIGQISSEVPQNLSASRPQDRQFILSSKKLLLSDSGFYLCAWGAGNTEAFFGQGTRLTVV.

The rearrangement joins TRBV6-1 to TRBJ1-5; 7 bases match TRBD1. The CDR3 is 14 residues long. Germline trimming cut 1 base from V and 6 bases from J; bases unmatched to any gene: 3. Germline V gives CDR1 MNHNS, CDR2 SASEGT. The CDR3 loop reads CASSEGAGGQPQHF. CDR3 nucleotides: TGTGCCAGCAGTGAAGGGGCAGGGGGTCAGCCCCAGCATTTT.

This chain joins TRBV28 and TRBJ2-7; D gene uncertain. The V and J ends lost 5 bases and 0 bases respectively, with 8 bases between them. The germline CDR1 and CDR2 sequences are MDHEN and SYDVKM. This CDR3 is 13 amino acids long. CDR3 residues: CASSGPSSYEQYF. The CDR3 DNA sequence: TGTGCCAGCAGTGGGCCGAGCTCCTACGAGCAGTACTTC. The full variable domain, completed using reference TRBV28 and TRBJ2-7, is DVKVTQSSRYLVKRTGEKVFLECVQDMDHENMFWYRQDPGLGLRLIYFSYDVKMKEKGDIPEGYSVSREKKERFSLILESASTNQTSMYLCASSGPSSYEQYFGPGTRLTVT.

The chain links TRBV25-1 to TRBJ2-5; D perhaps matches TRBD1 (5 bases). Trimming pared 6 bases from V and 1 base from J, leaving 9 bases between. Germline assignment: CDR1 MGHDK and CDR2 SYGVNS. The CDR3 extends over 13 amino acids. Written as DNA, the CDR3 is TGTGCCAGCAGCCCCAGGGTCCAAGAGACCCAGTACTTC. It specifies CASSPRVQETQYF.

The genes are TRBV18 and TRBJ2-5; 10 bases line up with TRBD1. V was pared by 6 bases and J by 5 bases, with 6 bases of the junction left unmatched. The length of the CDR3 is 14 residues. CDR1 is KGHSH and CDR2 is LQKENI in the germline V gene. In DNA form, the CDR3 reads TGTGCCAGCTCGCCCCCGGGACAGGGGGAGACCCAGTACTTC. It is translated as CASSPPGQGETQYF. Drawing the rest from reference TRBV18 and TRBJ2-5, the complete variable domain is NAGVMQNPRHLVRRRGQEARLRCSPMKGHSHVYWYRQLPEEGLKFMVYLQKENIIDESGMPKERFSAEFPKEGPSILRIQQVVRGDSAAYFCASSPPGQGETQYFGPGTRLLVL.

The chain has TRBV20-1 and TRBJ1-2; TRBD1 matches 8 bases. The CDR3 has 10 residues. J lost 14 bases, V lost 3 bases, and 5 bases had no gene match. Per the germline V gene, CDR1 is DFQATT and CDR2 is SNEGSKA (reference sequence). CDR3 bases: TGCAGTGCTAGCGGACAGGGAAGGACCTTC. Translation gives CSASGQGRTF.

V and J are TRBV6-2 or TRBV6-3 and TRBJ2-1, with D uncertain. The CDR3 is 12 amino acids. Germline-derived CDR1 and CDR2 are MNHEY and SVGEGT. Trimming shortened V by 6 bases and J by 10 bases, and 13 bases separated the two germline ends. The CDR3 nucleotides are TGTGCCAGCAGCCCAACCCCCTGGGAGCAGTTCTTC. The encoded protein is CASSPTPWEQFF.

This chain joins TRBV5-4 and TRBJ2-3, with 8 bases aligning to TRBD1. Per germline, CDR1 SGHNT and CDR2 YYREEE (reference sequence). Germline trimming cut 4 bases from V and 5 bases from J; bases unmatched to any gene: 3. The CDR3 is 13 amino acids. CDR3 region: CASSLQGGDTQYF. The CDR3, as DNA: TGTGCCAGCAGCCTACAGGGGGGAGATACGCAGTATTTT.

This clone appeared a single time. This sequence joins TRBV5-1 and TRBJ2-1; TRBD2 aligns across 8 bases. Germline V CDR1 and CDR2: SGHRS, YFSETQ. The CDR3 totals 14 residues. Trimming cost V 2 bases and J 7 bases; bases outside gene matches: 5. The CDR3 reads CASSFSGSGNEQFF. The CDR3 region has the DNA TGCGCCAGCAGCTTCAGCGGGAGTGGGAATGAGCAGTTCTTC. Full variable domain (missing parts from reference TRBV5-1 and TRBJ2-1): KAGVTQTPRYLIKTRGQQVTLSCSPISGHRSVSWYQQTPGQGLQFLFEYFSETQRNKGNFPGRFSGRQFSNSRSEMNVSTLELGDSALYLCASSFSGSGNEQFFGPGTRLTVL.

The V and J genes are TRBV7-9 and TRBJ1-2; D not resolved. The germline V and J ends were trimmed by 4 bases and 7 bases, with 10 bases remaining between them. This CDR3 contains 12 residues. The germline V gene has CDR1 SEHNR and CDR2 FQNEAQ (reference sequence). The CDR3 loop reads CASSSAVGGYTF. The CDR3 nucleotides are TGTGCCAGCAGCTCGGCGGTTGGTGGCTACACCTTC.

This chain connects TRBV2 to TRBJ2-7; 8 nucleotides align to TRBD1. V dropped 8 bases and J dropped 7; count of bases not matched to a gene: 1. Per germline, CDR1 SNHLY and CDR2 FYNNEI. The CDR3 contains 10 residues. In DNA form, the CDR3 reads TGTGCCAGCGGACAGGGAGAGCAGTACTTC. It specifies CASGQGEQYF.

This sequence joins TRBV4-2 and TRBJ1-2, with D hard to call. Germline CDR1 reads LGHNA; CDR2 reads YNFKEQ. V was trimmed by 0 bases and J by 3 bases, leaving 8 bases between them. The CDR3 length is 14 residues. The CDR3 nucleotides are TGTGCCAGCAGCCAAGAGGGCAGCTACTATGGCTACACCTTC. Protein product: CASSQEGSYYGYTF.

The chain uses TRBV23-1 and TRBJ2-7, with 15 bases identical to TRBD2. TRBV23-1 is an ORF, with its function uncertain. J lost 6 bases, V lost 4 bases, and 7 bases had no gene match. CDR3 length equals 16 residues. CDR3: CASSRPGLAGGCEQYF. The CDR3 DNA sequence: TGCGCCAGCAGTCGTCCGGGACTAGCGGGAGGTTGCGAGCAGTACTTC.

The V gene is TRBV30, the J gene TRBJ1-1; D is ambiguous. With 7 bases removed from V and 5 bases from J, the gap between germline ends came to 11 bases. Looked up from germline, CDR1 is GTSNPN and CDR2 is SVGIG (reference sequence). The CDR3 has 11 residues. The CDR3 DNA reads as TGTGCCTCTCTACCGTGGACTGAAGCTTTCTTT. Residues: CASLPWTEAFF.

The chain carries TRBV6-5 and TRBJ1-6; D unresolved. Trimming pared 6 bases from V and 10 bases from J, leaving 13 bases between. Germline values: CDR1 MNHEY, CDR2 SVGAGI. The CDR3 has 13 residues. CDR3 protein: CASSPDFQSPLHF. The CDR3 coding sequence is TGTGCCAGCAGCCCGGACTTCCAATCACCCCTCCACTTT.

The chain joins TRBV28 to TRBJ1-5, with a weak D call TRBD1 (6 bases). Trimming removed 4 bases from V and 5 bases from J, with 18 bases in between. Germline loops: CDR1 MDHEN, CDR2 SYDVKM. CDR3 length: 16 amino acids. The CDR3 DNA reads as TGTGCCAGCAGTTCCCCCCCGGGGAAGGGGGATCAGCCCCAGCATTTT. Residues: CASSSPPGKGDQPQHF.

The chain joins TRBV5-4 to TRBJ2-1; 10 positions match TRBD2. J lost 9 bases, V lost 0 bases, and 12 bases had no gene match. Looked up from germline, CDR1 is SGHNT and CDR2 is YYREEE (reference sequence). The CDR3 consists of 17 residues. The CDR3: CASSLASGGSSPVEQFF. As DNA, the CDR3 is TGTGCCAGCAGCTTGGCTAGCGGGGGATCTTCGCCAGTTGAGCAGTTCTTC. The complete variable domain, with remaining parts taken from reference TRBV5-4 and TRBJ2-1, reads ETGVTQSPTHLIKTRGQQVTLRCSSQSGHNTVSWYQQALGQGPQFIFQYYREEENGRGNFPPRFSGLQFPNYSSELNVNALELDDSALYLCASSLASGGSSPVEQFFGPGTRLTVL.

The CDR3 coding sequence is TGTGCCAGCAGTTTAAAGTCCGGCAGGCAAGCAGATACGCAGTATTTT. Its protein product is CASSLKSGRQADTQYF. This chain uses TRBV27 with TRBJ2-3; D is uncertain. V lost 2 bases and J lost 4, with 16 bases in between. Germline V lookup: CDR1 MNHEY, CDR2 SMNVEV (reference sequence). The CDR3 spans 16 residues.

This clone has more than one count but fewer than ten. The chain uses TRBV19 and TRBJ1-6, with no clear D. CDR1 is LNHDA and CDR2 is SQIVND in the germline V gene (reference sequence). V lost 3 bases and J 6 bases, leaving 9 bases between the germline ends. The CDR3 totals 14 residues. The CDR3 DNA sequence: TGTGCCAGTAGTATCTCGACGGTTAATTCACCCCTCCACTTT. It is translated as CASSISTVNSPLHF.